This T cell receptor beta chain was identified in a study of blood T cell repertoires in COVID-19. The overall study: Material from acute and convalescent COVID-19 was sourced from the United States, Italy and Spain. T cells, B-cell-depleted T cells, or PBMCs provided the cDNA or gDNA that served as material.

Source study methods: Reference gene primer amplification gave estimated nucleated cell counts. Sequencing used immunoSEQ multiplex PCR; TCRdb keeps in-frame clones, though not all of them. V and J calls plus clone size are reproduced from that table; the DNA served to infer D and trimming. The table includes around 70,000 clones, around 84% detected once. From germline, CDR1 is LGHDT and CDR2 YNNKEL (reference sequence). V gave up 3 bases and J gave up 10 bases; unmatched junction bases: 5. The CDR3 length is 13 residues. V is TRBV3-1 (or the pseudogene TRBV3-2) and J is TRBJ2-1, with TRBD2 identical over 8 bases. The sample comprised peripheral blood. The sequence was collected from a man aged 50 to 59 with acute or convalescent COVID-19. The CDR3 nucleotides read TGTGCCAGCAGCCACGGACTAGCCCGGGAGCAGTTCTTC. It encodes CASSHGLAREQFF.